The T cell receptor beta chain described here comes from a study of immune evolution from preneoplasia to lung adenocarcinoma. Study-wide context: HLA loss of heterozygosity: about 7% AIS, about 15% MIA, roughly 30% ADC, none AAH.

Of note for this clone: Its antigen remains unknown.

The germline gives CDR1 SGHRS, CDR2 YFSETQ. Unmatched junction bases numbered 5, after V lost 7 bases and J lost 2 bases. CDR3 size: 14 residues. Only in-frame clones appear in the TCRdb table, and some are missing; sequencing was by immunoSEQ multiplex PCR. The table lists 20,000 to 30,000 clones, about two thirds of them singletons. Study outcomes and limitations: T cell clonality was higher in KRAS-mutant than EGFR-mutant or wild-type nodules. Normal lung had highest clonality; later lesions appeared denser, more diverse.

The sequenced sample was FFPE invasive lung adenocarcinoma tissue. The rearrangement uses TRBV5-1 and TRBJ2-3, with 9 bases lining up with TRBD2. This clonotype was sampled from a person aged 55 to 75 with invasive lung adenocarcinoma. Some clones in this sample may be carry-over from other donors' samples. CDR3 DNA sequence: TGCGCCAGCTTACTAGCGGGTCCCACAGATACGCAGTATTTT. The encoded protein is CASLLAGPTDTQYF.